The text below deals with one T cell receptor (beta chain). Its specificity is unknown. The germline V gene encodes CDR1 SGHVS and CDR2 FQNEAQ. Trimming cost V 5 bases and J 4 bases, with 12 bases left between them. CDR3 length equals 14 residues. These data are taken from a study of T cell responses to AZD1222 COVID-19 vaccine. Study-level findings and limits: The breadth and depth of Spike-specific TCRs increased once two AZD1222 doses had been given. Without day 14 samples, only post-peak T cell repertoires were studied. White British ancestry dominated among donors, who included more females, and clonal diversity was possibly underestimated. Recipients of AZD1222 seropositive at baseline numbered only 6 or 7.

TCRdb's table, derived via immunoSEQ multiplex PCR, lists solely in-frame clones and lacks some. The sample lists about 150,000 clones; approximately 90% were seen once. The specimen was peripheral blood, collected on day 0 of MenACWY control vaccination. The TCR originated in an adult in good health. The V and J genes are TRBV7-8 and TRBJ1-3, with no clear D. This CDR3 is CASSEEDFGNTIYF. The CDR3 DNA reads TGTGCCAGCAGCGAAGAGGATTTCGGAAACACCATATATTTT.